These 4 T cell receptor beta chains originate from one sample sequenced in a study of identical twins. TCRdb analysed the 5' RACE reads with MiXCR anew, one entry per CDR3 protein. The data hold around 670,000 distinct CDR3 sequences, with 5.5% to 7.5% observed a single time. Sequenced: naive T cells sorted from blood. The receptors stem from a man between 18 and 35 years old in good health.

This clonotype was counted at least ten times. The chain carries TRBV29-1 and TRBJ2-3; no firm D call. Germline V gene data show CDR1 as SQVTM and CDR2 as ANQGSEA. The length of the CDR3 is 11 residues. V lost 4 bases to trimming and J lost 4 bases, with 6 bases between them. For the CDR3, the DNA is TGCAGCGTTGTGGCCCCAGATACGCAGTATTTT. As protein: CSVVAPDTQYF.

This clonotype was observed at least ten times. The rearrangement joins TRBV7-9 to TRBJ1-1; TRBD1 is a possible D gene (5 bases). Trimming removed 4 bases at V and 4 bases at J, with 10 bases between. The CDR3 extends over 13 amino acids. Germline V gene data show CDR1 as SEHNR and CDR2 as FQNEAQ (reference sequence). The chain's CDR3 is CASSSVRATEAFF. CDR3 sequence (DNA): TGTGCCAGCAGCTCCGTCAGGGCCACTGAAGCTTTCTTT.

This chain connects TRBV25-1 to TRBJ2-1, with D perhaps TRBD2 (6 bases). The CDR3 totals 14 residues. V shed 7 bases and J shed 7 bases, with 17 bases lying between them. Germline assignment: CDR1 MGHDK and CDR2 SYGVNS. Written as DNA, the CDR3 is TGTGCCAGCAATAGGGACTTCGAGGGGAATGAGCAGTTCTTC. Translated: CASNRDFEGNEQFF.

This chain uses TRBV6-1 with TRBJ2-7; tentatively, D is TRBD2 (6 bases). The CDR3 extends over 15 amino acids. Germline loops: CDR1 MNHNS, CDR2 SASEGT. The V gene lost 7 bases and the J gene lost 2 bases, with 18 bases spanning the gap. The CDR3 region is CASTPGSSAAYEQYF. The CDR3, as DNA: TGTGCCAGCACCCCGGGTTCTAGCGCCGCCTACGAGCAGTACTTC.